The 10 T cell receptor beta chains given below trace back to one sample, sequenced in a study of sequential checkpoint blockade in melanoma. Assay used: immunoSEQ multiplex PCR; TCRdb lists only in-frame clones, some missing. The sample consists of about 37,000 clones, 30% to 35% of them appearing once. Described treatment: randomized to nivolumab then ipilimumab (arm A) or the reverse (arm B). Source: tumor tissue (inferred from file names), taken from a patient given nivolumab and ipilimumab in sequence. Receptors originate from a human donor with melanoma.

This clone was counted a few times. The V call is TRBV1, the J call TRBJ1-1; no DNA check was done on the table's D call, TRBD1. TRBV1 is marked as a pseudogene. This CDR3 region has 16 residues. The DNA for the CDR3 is TGCGCCAGCAGCCAAGCGGGACAGGGTCTGAACACTGAAGCTTTCTTT. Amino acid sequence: CASSQAGQGLNTEAFF.

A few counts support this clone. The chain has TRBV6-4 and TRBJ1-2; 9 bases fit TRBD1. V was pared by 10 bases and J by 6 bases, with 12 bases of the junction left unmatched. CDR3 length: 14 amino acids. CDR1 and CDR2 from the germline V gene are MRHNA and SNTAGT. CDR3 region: CAISTDRGQDGYTF. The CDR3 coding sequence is TGTGCCATCAGCACGGACAGGGGACAGGATGGCTACACCTTC.

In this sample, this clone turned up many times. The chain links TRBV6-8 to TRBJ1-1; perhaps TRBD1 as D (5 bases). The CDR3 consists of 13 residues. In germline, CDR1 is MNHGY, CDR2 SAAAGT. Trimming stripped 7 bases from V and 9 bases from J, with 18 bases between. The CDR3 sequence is CASKDSDSSKAFF. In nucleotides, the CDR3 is TGTGCCAGCAAAGACAGCGATTCTTCTAAAGCTTTCTTT.

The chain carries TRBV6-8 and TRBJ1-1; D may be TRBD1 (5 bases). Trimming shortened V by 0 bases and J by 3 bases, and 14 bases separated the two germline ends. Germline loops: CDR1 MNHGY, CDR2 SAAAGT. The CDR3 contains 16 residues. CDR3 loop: CASSYSGALFDTEAFF. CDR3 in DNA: TGTGCCAGCAGTTACTCTGGGGCGTTGTTTGACACTGAAGCTTTCTTT.

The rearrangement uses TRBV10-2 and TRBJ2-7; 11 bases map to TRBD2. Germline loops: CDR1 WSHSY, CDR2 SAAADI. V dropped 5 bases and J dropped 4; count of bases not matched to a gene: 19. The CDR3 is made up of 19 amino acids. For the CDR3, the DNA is TGCGCCAGCAGTCGCCCTCAAGGTAGCGGGAGGGCCGGGGGATACGAGCAGTACTTC. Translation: CASSRPQGSGRAGGYEQYF.

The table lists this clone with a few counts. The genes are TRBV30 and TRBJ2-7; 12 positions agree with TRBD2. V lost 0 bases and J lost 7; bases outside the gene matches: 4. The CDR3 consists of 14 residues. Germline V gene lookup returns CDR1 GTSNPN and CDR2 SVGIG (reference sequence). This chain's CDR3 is CAWSVRLAGVEQYF. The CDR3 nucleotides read TGTGCCTGGAGTGTACGACTAGCGGGAGTAGAGCAGTACTTC.

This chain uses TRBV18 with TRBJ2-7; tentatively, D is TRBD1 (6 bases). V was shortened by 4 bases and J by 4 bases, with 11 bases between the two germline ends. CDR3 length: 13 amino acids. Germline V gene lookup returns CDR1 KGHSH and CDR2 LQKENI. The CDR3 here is CASSLPQGYEQYF. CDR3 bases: TGTGCCAGCTCACTCCCACAGGGTTACGAGCAGTACTTC.

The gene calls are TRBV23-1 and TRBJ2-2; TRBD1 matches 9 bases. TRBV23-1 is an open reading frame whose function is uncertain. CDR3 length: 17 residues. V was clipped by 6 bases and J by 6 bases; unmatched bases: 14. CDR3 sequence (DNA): TGCGCCAGCAGCCAAGCGCCGGGACAGGGCCCCTCCGGGGAGCTGTTTTTT. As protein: CASSQAPGQGPSGELFF.

The CDR3 here is CSVGLASTDTQYF. The DNA for the CDR3 is TGCAGCGTCGGACTAGCGAGCACAGATACGCAGTATTTT. The chain couples TRBV29-1 to TRBJ2-3; 9 bases are a match to TRBD2. Germline assignment: CDR1 SQVTM and CDR2 ANQGSEA. The junction had 1 base not matched to a gene; V was cut back by 6 bases and J by 0 bases. The CDR3 is 13 amino acids.

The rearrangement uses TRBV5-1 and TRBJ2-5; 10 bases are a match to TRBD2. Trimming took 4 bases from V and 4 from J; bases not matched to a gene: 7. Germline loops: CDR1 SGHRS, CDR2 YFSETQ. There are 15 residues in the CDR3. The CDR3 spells CASSLRTSGGETQYF. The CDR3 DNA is TGCGCCAGCAGCCTGAGGACTAGCGGAGGAGAGACCCAGTACTTC.